The clone carrying this T cell receptor beta chain occurred a few times. The assay was immunoSEQ multiplex PCR, and TCRdb's table has in-frame clones only and misses some. The table has fewer than 250,000 clones, approximately 86% seen once; the top ten hold over 5.5%. This specimen comes from a study of blood T cell repertoires in COVID-19. V lost 3 bases and J 1 base, leaving 12 bases between the germline ends. The CDR3 consists of 15 residues. CDR1 and CDR2 (germline): SGHDT, YYEEEE. This sequence joins TRBV5-6 and TRBJ2-3; weak D call: TRBD1 (6 bases). This receptor was obtained from a woman aged 55-70 years with active or convalescent COVID-19. Specimen: peripheral blood. The CDR3, as DNA: TGTGCCAGCAGCTCACAGGGCTGGGGCACAGATACGCAGTATTTT. Protein: CASSSQGWGTDTQYF.